This T cell receptor (beta chain) was identified in a study of beta chain features in type 1 diabetes. On this clone itself: No antigen is known for it.

V trimming: 4 bases; J trimming: 5 bases; junction bases outside the gene matches: 4. The CDR3 loop spans 14 amino acids. The germline gives CDR1 SGHRS, CDR2 YFSETQ. Study-level points and caveats: People with Type 1 diabetes carried modestly yet significantly shorter TCRB CDR3s in all four CD4+ subsets.

Every isolated RNA sample was fully reverse transcribed, so sequencing captured expressed TCRB transcripts. Deep immunoSEQ sequencing covered naive, central memory and regulatory T cell samples. Generated by immunoSEQ multiplex PCR, the TCRdb table keeps only in-frame clones and is missing some. The sample includes under 500,000 clones, about 30% of them seen just once. The sequencing input was naive CD4+ T cells from blood. The rearrangement uses TRBV5-1 and TRBJ2-7; TRBD2 aligns across 12 bases. This clonotype originated in a man aged 18 to 35 in good health. CDR3 sequence reads: CASSPTSGSDEQYF. The CDR3 DNA follows: TGCGCCAGCAGCCCGACTAGCGGGAGCGACGAGCAGTACTTC.